This T cell receptor (beta chain) was found in a study of early T cells in non-severe SARS-CoV-2 infection. V was cut by 3 bases and J by 4 bases, with 9 bases left in between. Germline V gives CDR1 SGHNT, CDR2 YENEEA. The CDR3 runs 14 residues. The TCR library protocol was used to attach unique molecular identifiers. These identifiers were attached to individual cDNA molecules. A single record per CDR3 protein comes from TCRdb applying MiXCR to the 5' RACE reads. In the table there are about 110,000 distinct CDR3 sequences, around an eighth of which are singletons. The sequenced sample was whole blood, obtained at baseline. The genes are TRBV11-3 and TRBJ2-2; D call uncertain. This TCR derives from an adult who was a healthcare worker with PCR-confirmed SARS-CoV-2 infection or an uninfected control (not recorded which). As DNA, the CDR3 is TGTGCCAGCAGCTTCTCCAGATTCACCGGGGAGCTGTTTTTT. Translation gives CASSFSRFTGELFF.